These 15 T cell receptor beta chains share one sample of origin, sequenced in a study of shared clonotypes between healthy human individuals. TCRdb keeps only in-frame clones here, not all; method: immunoSEQ multiplex PCR. The table has roughly 1,100,000 clones, roughly 80% seen once; the top ten hold 1.4%. The sequenced sample consisted of memory CD4+ T cells sorted from blood. Stated subset: CD45RA-negative fraction. The receptors shown here come from a man aged 18 to 30 in good health.

This chain uses TRBV9 with TRBJ2-1; tentatively, D is TRBD1 (5 bases). Germline loops: CDR1 SGDLS, CDR2 YYNGEE. Trimming pared 0 bases from V and 6 bases from J, leaving 13 bases between. The CDR3 is 15 amino acids. This CDR3 reads CASSVEGAASNEQFF. CDR3 nucleotides: TGTGCCAGCAGCGTAGAAGGGGCAGCCTCCAATGAGCAGTTCTTC.

This clone has a single count. The chain joins TRBV6-5 to TRBJ1-3; TRBD1 matches at 7 bases. Germline trimming cut 5 bases from V and 0 bases from J; bases unmatched to any gene: 1. CDR1 is MNHEY and CDR2 is SVGAGI in the germline V gene. The CDR3 contains 14 residues. The CDR3, as DNA: TGTGCCAGCAGTAACAGGGGCTCTGGAAACACCATATATTTT. This sequence encodes CASSNRGSGNTIYF.

This clone was recorded many times. This chain links TRBV9 with TRBJ1-3; D is perhaps TRBD1 (5 bases). Germline CDR1 and CDR2: SGDLS and YYNGEE. The V gene lost 4 bases and the J gene lost 4 bases, with 12 bases spanning the gap. This CDR3 has 14 residues. The CDR3 sequence: CASSKGLQGNTIYF. CDR3 bases: TGTGCCAGCAGCAAGGGGTTACAGGGAAACACCATATATTTT. Complete variable domain (other parts from reference TRBV9 and TRBJ1-3): DSGVTQTPKHLITATGQRVTLRCSPRSGDLSVYWYQQSLDQGLQFLIQYYNGEERAKGNILERFSAQQFPDLHSELNLSSLELGDSALYFCASSKGLQGNTIYFGEGSWLTVV.

This clone is a singleton in its sample. The gene calls are TRBV5-1 and TRBJ2-3; tentatively, D is TRBD2 (5 bases). The CDR3 has 13 residues. Germline V lookup: CDR1 SGHRS, CDR2 YFSETQ. Trimming shortened V by 0 bases and J by 4 bases, and 6 bases separated the two germline ends. The DNA of the CDR3 is TGCGCCAGCAGCTTGGAGGGAGCAGATACGCAGTATTTT. Translated: CASSLEGADTQYF.

This clone was picked up many times. The chain carries TRBV5-1 and TRBJ2-7; D might be TRBD1 (5 bases). This CDR3 has 14 amino acids. With 4 bases removed from V and 3 bases from J, the gap between germline ends came to 14 bases. Germline values: CDR1 SGHRS, CDR2 YFSETQ. The CDR3 coding sequence is TGCGCCAGCAGCATGACAGATGGGTTCTACGAGCAGTACTTC. Translation gives CASSMTDGFYEQYF.

The rearrangement joins TRBV7-6 to TRBJ2-2; no clear D. Germline values: CDR1 SGHVS, CDR2 FNYEAQ. Trimming pared 2 bases from V and 5 bases from J, leaving 6 bases between. The CDR3 contains 13 residues. The CDR3 protein is CASSLMETGELFF. CDR3 coding DNA: TGTGCCAGCAGCTTAATGGAGACCGGGGAGCTGTTTTTT.

On this clone itself: At the DNA level, this CDR3 is encoded by other sequences in the same sample as well. The rearrangement joins TRBV25-1 to TRBJ1-6; D unclear. Looked up from germline, CDR1 is MGHDK and CDR2 is SYGVNS. The CDR3 is made up of 15 amino acids. V was shortened by 1 base and J by 1 base, with 5 bases between the two germline ends. This CDR3 reads CASSEFGSYNSPLHF. As DNA, the CDR3 is TGTGCCAGCAGTGAATTCGGTTCCTATAATTCACCCCTCCACTTT. Full variable domain (rest looked up from reference TRBV25-1 and TRBJ1-6): EADIYQTPRYLVIGTGKKITLECSQTMGHDKMYWYQQDPGMELHLIHYSYGVNSTEKGDLSSESTVSRIRTEHFPLTLESARPSHTSQYLCASSEFGSYNSPLHFGNGTRLTVT.

The chain recombines TRBV6-1 with TRBJ1-1; 7 positions match TRBD1. CDR1 and CDR2 (germline): MNHNS, SASEGT. The CDR3 loop spans 15 amino acids. V dropped 5 bases and J dropped 5; count of bases not matched to a gene: 11. The CDR3 spells CASSPRTGTRTEAFF. The CDR3 DNA sequence: TGTGCCAGCAGTCCCCGGACAGGTACCAGGACTGAAGCTTTCTTT.

This chain joins TRBV2 and TRBJ1-1; no firm D call. Germline values: CDR1 SNHLY, CDR2 FYNNEI. V lost 4 bases, J lost 6 bases, and 6 bases lay in between. This CDR3 comprises 11 residues. CDR3 region: CASSVGAEAFF. The CDR3 nucleotides read TGTGCCAGCAGTGTGGGAGCTGAAGCTTTCTTT.

V and J are TRBV6-6 and TRBJ1-1, with D hard to call. Germline V CDR1 and CDR2: MNHNY, SVGAGI (reference sequence). This CDR3 has 14 residues. Trimming shortened V by 2 bases and J by 1 base, and 8 bases separated the two germline ends. The CDR3 sequence: CASSYNGPNTEAFF. The CDR3 DNA reads TGTGCCAGCAGTTACAATGGGCCGAACACTGAAGCTTTCTTT.

This clone was seen a few times. The chain links TRBV7-9 to TRBJ1-3; D is perhaps TRBD1 (5 bases). Germline V gives CDR1 SEHNR, CDR2 FQNEAQ (reference sequence). The CDR3 length is 16 residues. Deletions cut 2 bases from V and 0 bases from J, with 11 bases between. The CDR3, as DNA: TGTGCCAGCAGCTTATGGTCAGGGACCTCTGGAAACACCATATATTTT. This codes for CASSLWSGTSGNTIYF.

The V gene is TRBV7-8, the J gene TRBJ2-3, with D perhaps matching TRBD2 (6 bases). Germline V lookup: CDR1 SGHVS, CDR2 FQNEAQ. V was cut by 3 bases and J by 4 bases, with 8 bases left in between. This CDR3 has 13 amino acids. The CDR3 coding sequence is TGTGCCAGCAGCTTCAGGGAGGCAGATACGCAGTATTTT. Its protein is CASSFREADTQYF.

This chain joins TRBV11-2 and TRBJ1-6, with no clear D. Germline-derived CDR1 and CDR2 are SGHAT and FQNNGV. Between the trimmed V and J ends, which lost 4 bases and 7 bases, there was a span of 8 bases. CDR3 size: 13 residues. The CDR3 nucleotides are TGTGCCAGCAGCTGGTGGGAGAATTCACCCCTCCACTTT. Translating gives CASSWWENSPLHF.

This chain links TRBV11-3 with TRBJ1-2; 8 nucleotides match TRBD1. The length of the CDR3 is 18 residues. The V gene end was trimmed by 5 bases and the J gene end by 4 bases; junction bases not matched to a gene: 18. Germline loops: CDR1 SGHNT, CDR2 YENEEA. CDR3 DNA sequence: TGTGCCAGCAGCCTGCCCCCGGACAGGGTGTCTTTAAGCTATGGCTACACCTTC. Translated, it gives CASSLPPDRVSLSYGYTF.

This clone was found once. The CDR3 loop reads CASSVGFFRNEQFF. The CDR3, as DNA: TGTGCCAGCAGTGTTGGATTCTTTAGGAATGAGCAGTTCTTC. The chain couples TRBV2 to TRBJ2-1; no clear D gene. V was pared by 4 bases and J by 7 bases, with 14 bases between. Germline assignment: CDR1 SNHLY and CDR2 FYNNEI. The CDR3 sequence is 14 residues long.